The clone carrying this T cell receptor (beta chain) showed up just once. The antigen remains undetermined. The time point is: newly diagnosed GD, antithyroid drugs for less than 3 months. PBMC RNA was the source of the TCR library. The sample belongs to a study of regulatory T cells in long-lasting Graves disease. Across the study: Those Graves' patients who were newly diagnosed had been on antithyroid drugs under 3 months. The study, taken as a whole, reports: With persistent disease, TRBV28, TRBJ1-2 and TRBJ2-5 were the favored segments.

HTBI primers from iRepertoire and Arm-PCR of CDR3 regions yielded the TCR beta libraries. TCRdb reanalysed the multiplex PCR reads using MiXCR and keeps one entry per CDR3 protein. Seen here are around 480,000 distinct CDR3 sequences, about 16% observed once, and the top ten hold roughly 25%. After removal of 6 bases from V and 6 bases from J, the junction contained 12 bases not matched to a gene. The CDR3 length is 15 residues. These data were likewise used in another study, on T cells in Graves' hyperthyroidism and ophthalmopathy. That work adds: Patients aged 18 to 65 had newly diagnosed hyperthyroidism of under 2 months' duration.

The sequence derives from a woman aged 35-65 years with Graves disease. Specimen: peripheral blood mononuclear cells (PBMCs), collected at new diagnosis, from a patient treated with antithyroid drugs. The chain combines TRBV12-3 or TRBV12-4 with TRBJ1-2, with 8 bases aligning to TRBD1. CDR3 sequence (DNA): TGTGCCAGCAGATCGGGGGCTACAGGGGGGAATGGCTACACCTTC. Its translation: CASRSGATGGNGYTF.